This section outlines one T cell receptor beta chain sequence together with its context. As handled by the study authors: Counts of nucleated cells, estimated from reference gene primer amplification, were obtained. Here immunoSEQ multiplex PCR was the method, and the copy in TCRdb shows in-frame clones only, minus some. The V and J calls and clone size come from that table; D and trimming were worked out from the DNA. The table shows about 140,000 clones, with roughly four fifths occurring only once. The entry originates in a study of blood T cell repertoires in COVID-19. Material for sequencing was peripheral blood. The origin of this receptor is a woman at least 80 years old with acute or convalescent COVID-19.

The CDR3 sequence is CASSVYQGAVGYTF. The CDR3 DNA reads TGTGCCAGCAGCGTGTACCAGGGGGCGGTCGGCTACACCTTC. The chain joins TRBV9 to TRBJ1-2; 8 nucleotides match TRBD1. V shed 2 bases, J shed 8 bases, and the junction held 8 bases outside the gene matches. Looked up from germline, CDR1 is SGDLS and CDR2 is YYNGEE. The CDR3 consists of 14 residues.